One T cell receptor beta chain is described in this entry. This entry belongs to a study of low-dose radiotherapy and immunotherapy resistance in tumors. Study as a whole: It was 1 Gy per fraction every two weeks that Cohort 2 received, adding up to 13 Gy over 26 weeks. Intravenous ipilimumab 1 mg/kg every six weeks was given with nivolumab 240 mg every two weeks. Cyclophosphamide infusions of 200 mg/m2 came every two weeks, one day before radiation-immunotherapy.

Germline CDR1 SGHVS, CDR2 FNYEAQ. The CDR3 length is 18 residues. V was cut by 5 bases and J by 0 bases, with 17 bases left in between. First-strand cDNA used TRAV- and TRBV-specific primers, covering alpha and beta chains. TCRs were put through around 20 PCR cycles of amplification with Phusion. A constant-region primer and the V-primer adapter served as the primer pair. MiXCR was run by TCRdb on the reads, yielding one entry per CDR3 protein. Of tens of thousands of distinct CDR3 sequences in the sample, about a sixth were seen once. Time point specified: before trial treatment. The starting material was PBMCs, obtained before treatment. This chain uses TRBV7-6 with TRBJ2-6; D gene unclear. This sequence was found in a male donor with prostate cancer. The CDR3 protein is CASSPRVGRYSGANVLTF. The CDR3, as DNA: TGTGCCAGCAGCCCACGGGTGGGCAGATACTCTGGGGCCAACGTCCTGACTTTC.